What follows is one T cell receptor beta chain and its context. No antigen is known for it. These data originate in a study of blood T cells in healthy people across ages. Overall study: T cells yielded about one barcoded beta molecule per two cells through template switching.

Alongside a J-beta primer mix, a sample-barcoded 5' primer served in a second PCR lasting about 6 to 11 cycles. A template-switch adaptor that had 12 random nucleotides put a tag on each cDNA molecule. TCRdb recomputed calls from the 5' RACE reads with MiXCR, one row per CDR3 protein. The repertoire consists of 650,000 to 1,000,000 distinct CDR3 sequences, with roughly 35% occurring once and the leading ten covering over 10%. V gave up 2 bases and J gave up 8 bases; unmatched junction bases: 10. The CDR3 runs 16 residues. Germline V lookup: CDR1 SGHDT, CDR2 YYEEEE. Study-wide findings and caveats: Naive T cell percentage and TCR beta diversity correlated strongly.

Material for sequencing was blood. The J gene is TRBJ1-4, the V gene TRBV5-6; 9 bases line up with TRBD1. The sequence was obtained from a man younger than 35 in good health. CDR3 amino acids: CASSFGTGFTGEKLFF. The DNA for the CDR3 is TGTGCCAGCAGCTTTGGGACAGGGTTTACGGGGGAAAAACTGTTTTTT.